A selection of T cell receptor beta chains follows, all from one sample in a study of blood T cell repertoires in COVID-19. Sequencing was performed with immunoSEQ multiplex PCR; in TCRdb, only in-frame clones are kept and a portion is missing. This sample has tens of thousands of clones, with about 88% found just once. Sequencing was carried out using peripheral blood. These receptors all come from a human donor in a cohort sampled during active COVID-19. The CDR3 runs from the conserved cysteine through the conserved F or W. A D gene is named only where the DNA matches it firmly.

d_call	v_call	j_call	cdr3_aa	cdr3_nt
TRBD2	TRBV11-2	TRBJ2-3	CASSVLAGLQDTQYF	TGTGCCAGCAGCGTACTAGCGGGGCTCCAGGATACGCAGTATTTT
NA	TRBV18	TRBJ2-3	CASSPFSDTQYF	TGTGCCAGCTCACCATTTAGCGATACGCAGTATTTT
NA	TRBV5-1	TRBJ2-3	CASSLAGVSTDTQYF	TGCGCCAGCAGCTTGGCGGGGGTTAGCACAGATACGCAGTATTTT
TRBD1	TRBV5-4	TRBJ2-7	CASSLRDRAHEQYF	TGTGCCAGCAGCCTCCGGGACAGGGCCCACGAGCAGTACTTC
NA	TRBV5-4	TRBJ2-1	CASSSVVTYNEQFF	TGTGCCAGCTCTTCGGTCGTAACTTACAATGAGCAGTTCTTC
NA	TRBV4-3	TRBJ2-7	CASSQGGGQATYEQYF	TGCGCCAGCAGCCAAGGGGGGGGACAGGCCACCTACGAGCAGTACTTC
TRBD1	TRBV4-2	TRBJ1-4	CASSPDRGSTTNEKLFF	TGTGCCAGCAGCCCGGACAGGGGTAGTACAACTAATGAAAAACTGTTTTTT
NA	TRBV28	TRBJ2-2	CASGRGTGELFF	TGTGCCAGCGGAAGAGGCACCGGGGAGCTGTTTTTT
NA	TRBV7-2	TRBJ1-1	CASGRQGLNTEAFF	TGTGCCTCGGGACGGCAGGGGTTGAACACTGAAGCTTTCTTT
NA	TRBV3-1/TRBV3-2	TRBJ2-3	CASSQNRVASASTDTQYF	TGTGCCAGCAGCCAAAACCGTGTGGCTAGCGCCAGCACAGATACGCAGTATTTT
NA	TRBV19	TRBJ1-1	CASSIRGNTEAFF	TGTGCCAGTAGTATCAGGGGGAACACTGAAGCTTTCTTT
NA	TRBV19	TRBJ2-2	CASSAGAGRGTGELFF	TGTGCCAGTAGTGCGGGGGCGGGACGGGGCACCGGGGAGCTGTTTTTT
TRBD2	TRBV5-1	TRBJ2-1	CASSSTPDSSGRMDNEQFF	TGCGCCAGCAGCTCTACACCCGACTCTAGCGGGAGGATGGACAATGAGCAGTTCTTC